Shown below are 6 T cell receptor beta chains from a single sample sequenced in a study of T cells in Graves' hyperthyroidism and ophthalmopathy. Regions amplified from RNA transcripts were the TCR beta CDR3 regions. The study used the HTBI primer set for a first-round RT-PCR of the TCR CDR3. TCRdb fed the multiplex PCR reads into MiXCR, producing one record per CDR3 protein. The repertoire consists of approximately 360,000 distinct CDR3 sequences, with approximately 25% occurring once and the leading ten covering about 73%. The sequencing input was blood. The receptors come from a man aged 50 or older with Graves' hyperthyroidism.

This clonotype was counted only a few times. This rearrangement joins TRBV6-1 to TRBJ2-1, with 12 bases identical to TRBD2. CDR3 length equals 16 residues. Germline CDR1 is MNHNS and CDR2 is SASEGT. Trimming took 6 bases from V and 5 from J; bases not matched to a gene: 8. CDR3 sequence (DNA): TGTGCCAGCAGACGGACTAGCGGGAAAGGGGACAATGAGCAGTTCTTC. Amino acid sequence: CASRRTSGKGDNEQFF.

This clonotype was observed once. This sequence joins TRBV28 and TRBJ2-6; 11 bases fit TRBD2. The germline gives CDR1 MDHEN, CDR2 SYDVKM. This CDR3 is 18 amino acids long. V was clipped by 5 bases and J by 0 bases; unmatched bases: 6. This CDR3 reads CASSKPGLAASGANVLTF. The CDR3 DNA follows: TGTGCCAGCAGTAAACCGGGACTAGCGGCCTCTGGGGCCAACGTCCTGACTTTC.

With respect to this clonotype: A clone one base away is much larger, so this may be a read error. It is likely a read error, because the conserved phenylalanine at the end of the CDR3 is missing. The CDR3 reads CASTPPAGGETQYL. The CDR3 DNA reads TGTGCCAGCACCCCTCCGGCGGGAGGGGAGACCCAGTACCTC. The genes are TRBV7-9 and TRBJ2-5; TRBD2 agrees at 9 bases. Trimming at V came to 7 bases and at J to 5 bases, leaving 8 bases not matched to a gene. The CDR3 is made up of 14 amino acids. In germline, CDR1 is SEHNR, CDR2 FQNEAQ (reference sequence).

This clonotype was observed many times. Here the CDR3 reads CASSEGSSYNEQFF. In DNA, the CDR3 is TGTGCCAGCAGCGAGGGGAGCTCCTACAATGAGCAGTTCTTC. V is TRBV7-9 and J is TRBJ2-1; D is tentatively TRBD1 or TRBD2 (5 bases each). The germline V gene encodes CDR1 SEHNR and CDR2 FQNEAQ (reference sequence). The germline V and J ends were trimmed by 5 bases and 0 bases, with 8 bases remaining between them. CDR3 size: 14 residues. The complete variable domain, with remaining parts taken from reference TRBV7-9 and TRBJ2-1, reads DTGVSQNPRHKITKRGQNVTFRCDPISEHNRLYWYRQTLGQGPEFLTYFQNEAQLEKSRLLSDRFSAERPKGSFSTLEIQRTEQGDSAMYLCASSEGSSYNEQFFGPGTRLTVL.

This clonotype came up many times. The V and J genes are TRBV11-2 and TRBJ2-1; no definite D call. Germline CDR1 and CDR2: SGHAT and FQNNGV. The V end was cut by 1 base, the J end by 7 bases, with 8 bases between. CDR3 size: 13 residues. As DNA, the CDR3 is TGTGCCAGCAGCTTAGTCGGGCAGAATGAGCAGTTCTTC. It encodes CASSLVGQNEQFF.

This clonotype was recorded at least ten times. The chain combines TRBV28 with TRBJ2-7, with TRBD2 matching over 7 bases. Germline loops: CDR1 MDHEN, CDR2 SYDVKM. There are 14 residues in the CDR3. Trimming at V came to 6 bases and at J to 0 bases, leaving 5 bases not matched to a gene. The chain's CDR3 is CASSIAGASYEQYF. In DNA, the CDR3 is TGTGCCAGCAGCATAGCGGGTGCCTCCTACGAGCAGTACTTC.